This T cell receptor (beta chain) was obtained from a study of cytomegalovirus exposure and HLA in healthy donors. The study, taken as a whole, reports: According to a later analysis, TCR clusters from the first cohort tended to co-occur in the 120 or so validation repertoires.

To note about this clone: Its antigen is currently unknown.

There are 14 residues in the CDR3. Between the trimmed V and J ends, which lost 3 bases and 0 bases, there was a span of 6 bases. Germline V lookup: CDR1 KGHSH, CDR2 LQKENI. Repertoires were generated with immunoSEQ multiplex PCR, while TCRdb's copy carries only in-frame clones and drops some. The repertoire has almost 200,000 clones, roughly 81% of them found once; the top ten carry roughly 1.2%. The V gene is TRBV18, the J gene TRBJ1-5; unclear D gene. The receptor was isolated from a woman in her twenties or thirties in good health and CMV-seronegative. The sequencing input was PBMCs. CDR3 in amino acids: CASSPSNSNQPQHF. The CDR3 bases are TGTGCCAGCTCACCGAGCAATAGCAATCAGCCCCAGCATTTT.